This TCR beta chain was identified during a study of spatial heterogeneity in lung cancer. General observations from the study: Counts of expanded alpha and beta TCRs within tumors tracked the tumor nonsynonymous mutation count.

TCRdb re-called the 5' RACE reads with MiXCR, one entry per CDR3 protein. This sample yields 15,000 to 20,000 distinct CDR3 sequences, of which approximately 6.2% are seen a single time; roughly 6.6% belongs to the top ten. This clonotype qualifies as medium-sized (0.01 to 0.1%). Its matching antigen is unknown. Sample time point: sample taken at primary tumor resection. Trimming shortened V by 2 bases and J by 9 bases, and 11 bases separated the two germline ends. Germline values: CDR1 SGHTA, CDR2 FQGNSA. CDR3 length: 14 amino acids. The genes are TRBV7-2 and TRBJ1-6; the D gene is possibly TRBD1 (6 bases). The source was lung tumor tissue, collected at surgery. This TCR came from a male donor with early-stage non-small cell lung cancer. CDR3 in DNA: TGTGCCAGCAGCTTACGGGGGGCGATTTCACCCCTCCACTTT. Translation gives CASSLRGAISPLHF.